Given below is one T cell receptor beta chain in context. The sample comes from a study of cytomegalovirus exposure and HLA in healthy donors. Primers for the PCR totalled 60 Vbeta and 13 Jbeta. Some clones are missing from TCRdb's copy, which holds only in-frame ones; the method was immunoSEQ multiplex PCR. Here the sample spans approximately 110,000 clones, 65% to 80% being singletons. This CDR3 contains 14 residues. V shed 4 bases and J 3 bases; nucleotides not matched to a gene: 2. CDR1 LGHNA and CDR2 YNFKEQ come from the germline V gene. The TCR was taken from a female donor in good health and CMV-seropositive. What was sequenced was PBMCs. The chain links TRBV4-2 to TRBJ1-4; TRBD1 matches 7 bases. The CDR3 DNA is TGTGCCAGCAGCCCACAGGGGCCTAATGAAAAACTGTTTTTT. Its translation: CASSPQGPNEKLFF.